This TCR beta chain emerged from a study of blood T cell repertoires in COVID-19. Repertoires were generated with immunoSEQ multiplex PCR, while TCRdb's copy carries only in-frame clones and drops some. Of about 160,000 clones in the sample, 77% were seen once. Germline V CDR1 and CDR2: SGHRS, YFSETQ. V lost 3 bases, J lost 5 bases, and 6 bases stayed unmatched. This CDR3 is built from 15 residues. Input material: peripheral blood. The chain carries TRBV5-1 and TRBJ2-5, with 11 nucleotides matching TRBD2. This clonotype originated in a man between 65 and 79 years old with acute or convalescent COVID-19. The CDR3 protein is CASSSGSGGAETQYF. CDR3 in DNA: TGCGCCAGCAGCTCAGGTAGCGGGGGGGCCGAGACCCAGTACTTC.